This entry describes one TCR beta chain. This clone's antigen is unknown. Per-base qualities were not stored, and no clone one base away is much larger. This entry comes from a study of technical replicates of blood from a handful of donors (dated by TCRdb to 2016 to 2017). The library was produced with the immunoSEQ multiplex PCR assay. The source is immuneACCESS, and TCRdb retained only in-frame sequences with V and J called. Part of the clones is not carried over; for the studies checked, unresolved V genes explain less than half of this, and the remainder is unexplained. This sample is represented by roughly 71,000 clones; roughly 89% of them were singletons. The top ten clonotypes cover around 0.38% of the sample. The junction shows trimming of 3 bases on V and 5 bases on J, plus 18 bases between the germline ends. The germline V gene yields MGHDK for CDR1 and SYGVNS for CDR2. The CDR3 covers 16 residues, taking in both the cysteine and the phenylalanine. The read is trimmed to its CDR3 DNA, 48 bases read in frame from base 1.

The receptor was isolated from a human donor in good health. The chain is made from TRBV25-1 and TRBJ2-3; the D gene cannot be resolved reliably. The specimen was T cells isolated from PBMCs. CDR3 protein: CASSDNVLELGDTQYF. The DNA sequence follows: TGTGCCAGCAGTGACAACGTCTTGGAGCTCGGAGATACGCAGTATTTT.